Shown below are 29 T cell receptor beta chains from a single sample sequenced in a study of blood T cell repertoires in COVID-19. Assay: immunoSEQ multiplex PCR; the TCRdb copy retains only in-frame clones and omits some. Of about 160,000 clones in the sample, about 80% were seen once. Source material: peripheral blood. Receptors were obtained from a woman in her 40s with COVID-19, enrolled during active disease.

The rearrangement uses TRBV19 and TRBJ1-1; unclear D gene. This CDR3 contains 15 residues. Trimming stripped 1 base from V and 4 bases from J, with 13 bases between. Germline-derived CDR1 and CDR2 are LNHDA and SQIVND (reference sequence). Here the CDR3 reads CASSIVPESGTEAFF. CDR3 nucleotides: TGTGCCAGTAGTATAGTTCCCGAGTCAGGCACTGAAGCTTTCTTT.

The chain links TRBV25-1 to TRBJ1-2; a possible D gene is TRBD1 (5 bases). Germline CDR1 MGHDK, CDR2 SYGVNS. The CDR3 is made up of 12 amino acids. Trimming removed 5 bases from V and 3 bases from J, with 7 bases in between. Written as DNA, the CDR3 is TGTGCCAGCAGTAGGGGTGACTATGGCTACACCTTC. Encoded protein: CASSRGDYGYTF.

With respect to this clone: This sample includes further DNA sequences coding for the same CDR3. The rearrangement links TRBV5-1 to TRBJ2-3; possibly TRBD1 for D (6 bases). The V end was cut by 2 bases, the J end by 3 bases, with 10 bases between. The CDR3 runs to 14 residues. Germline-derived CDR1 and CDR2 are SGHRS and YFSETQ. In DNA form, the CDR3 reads TGCGCCAGCAGCTTAGGGGGTCGGACAGATACGCAGTATTTT. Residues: CASSLGGRTDTQYF.

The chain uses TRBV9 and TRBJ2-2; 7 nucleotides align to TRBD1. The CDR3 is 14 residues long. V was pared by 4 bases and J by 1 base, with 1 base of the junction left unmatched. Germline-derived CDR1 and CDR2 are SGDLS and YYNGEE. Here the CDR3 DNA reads TGTGCCAGCAGCCGGGACAGGAACACCGGGGAGCTGTTTTTT. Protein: CASSRDRNTGELFF.

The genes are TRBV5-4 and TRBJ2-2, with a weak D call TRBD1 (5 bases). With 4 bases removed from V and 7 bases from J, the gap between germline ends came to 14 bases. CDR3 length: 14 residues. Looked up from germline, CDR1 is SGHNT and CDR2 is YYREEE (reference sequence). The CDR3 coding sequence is TGTGCCAGCAGCGTGACAAGGGGTATCGGGGAGCTGTTTTTT. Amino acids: CASSVTRGIGELFF. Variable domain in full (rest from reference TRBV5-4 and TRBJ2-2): ETGVTQSPTHLIKTRGQQVTLRCSSQSGHNTVSWYQQALGQGPQFIFQYYREEENGRGNFPPRFSGLQFPNYSSELNVNALELDDSALYLCASSVTRGIGELFFGEGSRLTVL.

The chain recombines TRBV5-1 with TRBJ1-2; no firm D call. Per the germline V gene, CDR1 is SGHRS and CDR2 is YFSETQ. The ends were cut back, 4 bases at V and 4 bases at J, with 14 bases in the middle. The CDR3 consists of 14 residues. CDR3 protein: CASSPRGESYGYTF. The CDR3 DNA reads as TGCGCCAGCAGCCCCCGGGGAGAGAGCTATGGCTACACCTTC.

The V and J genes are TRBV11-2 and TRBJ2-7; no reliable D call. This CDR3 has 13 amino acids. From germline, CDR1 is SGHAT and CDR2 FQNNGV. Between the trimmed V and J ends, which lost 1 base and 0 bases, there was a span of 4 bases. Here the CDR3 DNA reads TGTGCCAGCAGCTTAGGGGCCTCCTACGAGCAGTACTTC. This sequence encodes CASSLGASYEQYF.

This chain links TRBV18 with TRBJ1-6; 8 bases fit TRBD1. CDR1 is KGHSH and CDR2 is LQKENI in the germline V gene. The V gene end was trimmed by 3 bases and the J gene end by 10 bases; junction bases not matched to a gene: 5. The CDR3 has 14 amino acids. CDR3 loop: CASSPDRGGSPLHF. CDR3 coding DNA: TGTGCCAGCTCACCCGACAGGGGAGGATCACCCCTCCACTTT.

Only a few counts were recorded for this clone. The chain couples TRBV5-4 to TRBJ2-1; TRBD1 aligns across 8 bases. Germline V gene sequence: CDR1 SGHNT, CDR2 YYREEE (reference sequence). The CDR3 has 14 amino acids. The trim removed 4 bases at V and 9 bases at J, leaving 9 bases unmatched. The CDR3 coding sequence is TGTGCCAGCAGCCCCTCGACAGGGGTGGGTGAGCAGTTCTTC. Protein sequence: CASSPSTGVGEQFF.

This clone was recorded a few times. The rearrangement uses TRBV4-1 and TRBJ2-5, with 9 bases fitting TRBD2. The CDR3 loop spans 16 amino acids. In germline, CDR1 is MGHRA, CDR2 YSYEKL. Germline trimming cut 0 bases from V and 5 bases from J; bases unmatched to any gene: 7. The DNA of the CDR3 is TGCGCCAGCAGCCAAGATCTAGCGGGGTTTGGGGAGACCCAGTACTTC. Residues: CASSQDLAGFGETQYF.

The CDR3 loop reads CASWRGGSPYNEQFF. The CDR3 bases are TGTGCCAGCTGGCGGGGGGGGAGCCCCTACAATGAGCAGTTCTTC. The rearrangement joins TRBV6-6 to TRBJ2-1, with 9 bases identical to TRBD2. This CDR3 has 15 residues. V was pared by 8 bases and J by 2 bases, with 7 bases of the junction left unmatched. CDR1 and CDR2 from the germline V gene are MNHNY and SVGAGI (reference sequence).

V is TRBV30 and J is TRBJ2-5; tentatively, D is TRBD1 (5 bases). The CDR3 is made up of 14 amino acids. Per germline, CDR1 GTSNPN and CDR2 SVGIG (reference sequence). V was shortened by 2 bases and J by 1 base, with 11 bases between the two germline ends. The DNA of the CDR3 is TGTGCCTGGAGTCTGCCCGACAGCCAAGAGACCCAGTACTTC. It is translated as CAWSLPDSQETQYF.

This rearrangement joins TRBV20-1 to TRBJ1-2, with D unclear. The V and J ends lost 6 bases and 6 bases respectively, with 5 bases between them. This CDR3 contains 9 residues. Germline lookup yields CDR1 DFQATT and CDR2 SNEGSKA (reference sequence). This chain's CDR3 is CSANNGYTF. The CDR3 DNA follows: TGCAGTGCAAATAATGGCTACACCTTC.

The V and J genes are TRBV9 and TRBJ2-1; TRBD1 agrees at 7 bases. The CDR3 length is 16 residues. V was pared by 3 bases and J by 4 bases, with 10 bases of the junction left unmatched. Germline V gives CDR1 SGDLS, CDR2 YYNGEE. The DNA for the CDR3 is TGTGCCAGCAGCGCCGGGACAGACCTCAATTACAATGAGCAGTTCTTC. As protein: CASSAGTDLNYNEQFF. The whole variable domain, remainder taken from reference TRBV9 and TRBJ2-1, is DSGVTQTPKHLITATGQRVTLRCSPRSGDLSVYWYQQSLDQGLQFLIQYYNGEERAKGNILERFSAQQFPDLHSELNLSSLELGDSALYFCASSAGTDLNYNEQFFGPGTRLTVL.

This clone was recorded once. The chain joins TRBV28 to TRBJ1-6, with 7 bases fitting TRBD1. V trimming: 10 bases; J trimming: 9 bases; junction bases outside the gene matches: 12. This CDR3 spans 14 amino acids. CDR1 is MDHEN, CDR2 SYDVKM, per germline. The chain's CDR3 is CAIAMGQRGSPLHF. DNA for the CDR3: TGTGCCATCGCGATGGGACAGAGGGGTTCACCCCTCCACTTT.

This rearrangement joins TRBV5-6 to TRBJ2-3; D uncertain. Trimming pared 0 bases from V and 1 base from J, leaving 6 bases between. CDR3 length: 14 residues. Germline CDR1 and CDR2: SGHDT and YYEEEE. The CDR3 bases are TGTGCCAGCAGCTTGGTGGGCCGCACAGATACGCAGTATTTT. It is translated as CASSLVGRTDTQYF.

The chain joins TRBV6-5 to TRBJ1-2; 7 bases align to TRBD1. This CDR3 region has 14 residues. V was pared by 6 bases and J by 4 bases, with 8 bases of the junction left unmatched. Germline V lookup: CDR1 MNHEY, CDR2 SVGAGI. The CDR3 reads CASSRKGTVYGYTF. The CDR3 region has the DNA TGTGCCAGCAGCCGAAAGGGGACAGTCTATGGCTACACCTTC.

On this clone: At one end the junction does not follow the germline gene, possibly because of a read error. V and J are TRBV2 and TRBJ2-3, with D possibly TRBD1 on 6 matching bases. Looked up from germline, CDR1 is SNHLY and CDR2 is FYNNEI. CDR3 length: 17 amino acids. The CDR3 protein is CASKGTLMDPSTDTQYF. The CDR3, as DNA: TGTGCTAGCAAAGGGACACTCATGGATCCTAGCACAGATACGCAGTATTTT.

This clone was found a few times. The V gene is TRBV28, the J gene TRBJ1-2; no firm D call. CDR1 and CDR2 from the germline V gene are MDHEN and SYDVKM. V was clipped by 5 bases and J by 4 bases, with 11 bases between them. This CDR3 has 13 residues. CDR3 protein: CASSNSISYGYTF. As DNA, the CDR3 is TGTGCCAGCAGTAACAGCATTTCCTATGGCTACACCTTC.

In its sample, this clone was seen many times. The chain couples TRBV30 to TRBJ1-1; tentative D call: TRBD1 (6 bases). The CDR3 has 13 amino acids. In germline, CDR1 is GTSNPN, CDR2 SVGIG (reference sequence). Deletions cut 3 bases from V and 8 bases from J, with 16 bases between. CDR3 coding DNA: TGTGCCTGGAGCCGGGACAATCAGAGGGAAGCTTTCTTT. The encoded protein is CAWSRDNQREAFF.

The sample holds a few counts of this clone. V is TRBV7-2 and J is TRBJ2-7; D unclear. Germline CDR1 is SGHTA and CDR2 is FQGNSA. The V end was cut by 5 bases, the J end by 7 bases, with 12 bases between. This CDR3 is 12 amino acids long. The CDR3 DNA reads TGTGCCAGCAGCCCGGGTGGAGAAGAGCAGTACTTC. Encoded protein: CASSPGGEEQYF.

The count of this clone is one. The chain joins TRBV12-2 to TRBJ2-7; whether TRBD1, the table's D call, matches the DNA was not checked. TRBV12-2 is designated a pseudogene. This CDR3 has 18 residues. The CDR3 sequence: CASRSETNFRQVNYEQYV. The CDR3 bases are TGTGCAAGTCGCTCGGAAACAAATTTCCGACAGGTCAACTACGAGCAGTACGTC.

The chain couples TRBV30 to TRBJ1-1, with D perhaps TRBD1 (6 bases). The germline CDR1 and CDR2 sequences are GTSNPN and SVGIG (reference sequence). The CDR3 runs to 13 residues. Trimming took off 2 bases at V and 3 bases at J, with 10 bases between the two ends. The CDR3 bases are TGTGCCTGGAGTAACAGGGTGGACACTGAAGCTTTCTTT. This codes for CAWSNRVDTEAFF.

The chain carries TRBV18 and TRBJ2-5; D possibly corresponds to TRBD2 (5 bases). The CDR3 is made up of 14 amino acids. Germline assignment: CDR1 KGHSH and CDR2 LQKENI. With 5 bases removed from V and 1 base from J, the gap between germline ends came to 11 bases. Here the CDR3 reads CASSSGLLQETQYF. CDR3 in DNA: TGTGCCAGCTCATCAGGACTGCTCCAAGAGACCCAGTACTTC.

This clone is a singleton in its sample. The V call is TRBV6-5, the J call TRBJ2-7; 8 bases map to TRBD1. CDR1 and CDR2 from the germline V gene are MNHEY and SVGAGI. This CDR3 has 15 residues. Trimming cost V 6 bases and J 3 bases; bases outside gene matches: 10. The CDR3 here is CASRVSGQGYYEQYF. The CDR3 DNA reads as TGTGCCAGCAGGGTGTCCGGACAGGGATACTACGAGCAGTACTTC.

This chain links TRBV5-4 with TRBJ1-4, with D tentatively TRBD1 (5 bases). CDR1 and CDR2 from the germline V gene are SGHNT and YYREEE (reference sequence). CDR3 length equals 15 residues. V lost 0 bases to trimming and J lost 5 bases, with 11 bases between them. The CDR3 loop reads CASSLAGEGNEKLFF. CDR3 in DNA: TGTGCCAGCAGCTTGGCCGGGGAGGGGAATGAAAAACTGTTTTTT.

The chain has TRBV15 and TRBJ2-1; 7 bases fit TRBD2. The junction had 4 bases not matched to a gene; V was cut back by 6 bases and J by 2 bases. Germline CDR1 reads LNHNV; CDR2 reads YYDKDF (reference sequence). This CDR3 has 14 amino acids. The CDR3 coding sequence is TGTGCCACCAGTGGGCTAGCGGCCTACAATGAGCAGTTCTTC. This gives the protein CATSGLAAYNEQFF.

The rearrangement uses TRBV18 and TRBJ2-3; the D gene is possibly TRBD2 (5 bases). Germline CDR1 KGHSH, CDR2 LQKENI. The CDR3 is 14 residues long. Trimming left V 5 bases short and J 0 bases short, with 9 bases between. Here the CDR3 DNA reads TGTGCCAGCTCAAAAAGCGGAAGCACAGATACGCAGTATTTT. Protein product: CASSKSGSTDTQYF.

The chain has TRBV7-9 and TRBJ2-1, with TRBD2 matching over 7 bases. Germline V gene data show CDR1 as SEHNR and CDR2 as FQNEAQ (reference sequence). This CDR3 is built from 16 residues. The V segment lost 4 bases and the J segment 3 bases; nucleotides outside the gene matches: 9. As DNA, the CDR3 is TGTGCCAGCAGCTGGTCGGCTAGCGGTAACTACAATGAGCAGTTCTTC. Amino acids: CASSWSASGNYNEQFF.